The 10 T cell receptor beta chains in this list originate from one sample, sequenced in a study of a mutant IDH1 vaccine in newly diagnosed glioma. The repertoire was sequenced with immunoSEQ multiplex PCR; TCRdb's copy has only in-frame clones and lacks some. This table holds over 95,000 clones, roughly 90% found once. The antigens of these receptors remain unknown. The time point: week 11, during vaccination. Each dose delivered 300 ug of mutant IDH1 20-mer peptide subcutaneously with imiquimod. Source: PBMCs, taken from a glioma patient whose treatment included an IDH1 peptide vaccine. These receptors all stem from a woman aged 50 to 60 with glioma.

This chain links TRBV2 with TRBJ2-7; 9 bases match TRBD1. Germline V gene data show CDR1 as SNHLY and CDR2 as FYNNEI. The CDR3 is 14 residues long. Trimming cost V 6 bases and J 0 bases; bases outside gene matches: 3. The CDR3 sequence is CASSRDRASYEQYF. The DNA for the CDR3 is TGTGCCAGCAGCCGGGACAGGGCCTCCTACGAGCAGTACTTC.

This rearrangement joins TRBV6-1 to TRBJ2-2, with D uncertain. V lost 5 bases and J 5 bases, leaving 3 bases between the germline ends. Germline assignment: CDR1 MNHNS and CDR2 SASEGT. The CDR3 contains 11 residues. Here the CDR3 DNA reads TGTGCCAGCAGTACGACCGGGGAGCTGTTTTTT. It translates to CASSTTGELFF.

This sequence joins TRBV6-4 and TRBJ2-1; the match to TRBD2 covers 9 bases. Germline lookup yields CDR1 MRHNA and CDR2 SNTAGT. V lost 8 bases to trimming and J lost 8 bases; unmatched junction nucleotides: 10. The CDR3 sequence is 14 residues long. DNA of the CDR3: TGTGCCAGCCGGGCGGGAGGGAGGCCCGATGAGCAGTTCTTC. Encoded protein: CASRAGGRPDEQFF.

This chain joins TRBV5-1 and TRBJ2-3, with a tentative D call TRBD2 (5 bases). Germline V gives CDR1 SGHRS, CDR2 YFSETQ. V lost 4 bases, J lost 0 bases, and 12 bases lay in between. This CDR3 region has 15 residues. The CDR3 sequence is CASSPNGDSTDTQYF. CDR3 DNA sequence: TGCGCCAGCAGCCCCAACGGGGATAGCACAGATACGCAGTATTTT.

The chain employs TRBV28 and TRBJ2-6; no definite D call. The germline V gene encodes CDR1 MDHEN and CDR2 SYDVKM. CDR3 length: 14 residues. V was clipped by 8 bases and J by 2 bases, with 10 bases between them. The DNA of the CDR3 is TGTGCCAGCGGATCACACCCTGGGGCCAACGTCCTGACTTTC. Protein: CASGSHPGANVLTF.

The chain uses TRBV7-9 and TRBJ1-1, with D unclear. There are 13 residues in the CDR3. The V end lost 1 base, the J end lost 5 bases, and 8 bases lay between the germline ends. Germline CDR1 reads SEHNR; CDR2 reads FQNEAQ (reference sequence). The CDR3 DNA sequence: TGTGCCAGCAGCTTAGGGGAGTGGACTGAAGCTTTCTTT. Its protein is CASSLGEWTEAFF. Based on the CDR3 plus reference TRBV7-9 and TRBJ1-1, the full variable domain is DTGVSQNPRHKITKRGQNVTFRCDPISEHNRLYWYRQTLGQGPEFLTYFQNEAQLEKSRLLSDRFSAERPKGSFSTLEIQRTEQGDSAMYLCASSLGEWTEAFFGQGTRLTVV.

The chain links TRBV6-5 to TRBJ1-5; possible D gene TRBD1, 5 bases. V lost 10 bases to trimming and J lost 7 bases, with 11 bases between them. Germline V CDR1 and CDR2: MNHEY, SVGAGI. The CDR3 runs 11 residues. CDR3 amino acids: CATRGGQPQHF. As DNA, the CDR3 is TGTGCCACCCGGGGCGGCCAGCCCCAGCATTTT.

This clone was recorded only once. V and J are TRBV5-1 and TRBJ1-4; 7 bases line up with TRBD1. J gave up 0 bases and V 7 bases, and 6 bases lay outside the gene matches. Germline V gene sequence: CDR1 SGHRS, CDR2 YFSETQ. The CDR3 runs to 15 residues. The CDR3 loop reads CASSSQGTTNEKLFF. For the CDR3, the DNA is TGCGCCAGCTCTTCACAGGGGACAACTAATGAAAAACTGTTTTTT.

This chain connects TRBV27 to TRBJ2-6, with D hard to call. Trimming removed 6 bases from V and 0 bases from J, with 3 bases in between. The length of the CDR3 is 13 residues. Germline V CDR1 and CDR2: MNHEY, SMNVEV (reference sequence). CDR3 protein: CASRSSGANVLTF. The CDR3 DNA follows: TGTGCCAGCAGGAGCTCTGGGGCCAACGTCCTGACTTTC.

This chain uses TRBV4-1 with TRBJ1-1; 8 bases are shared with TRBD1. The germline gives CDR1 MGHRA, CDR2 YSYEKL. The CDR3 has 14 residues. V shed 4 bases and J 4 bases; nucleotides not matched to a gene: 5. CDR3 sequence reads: CASSRGQGPTEAFF. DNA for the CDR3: TGCGCCAGCAGCCGAGGACAGGGTCCCACTGAAGCTTTCTTT.